Given below is one T cell receptor (beta chain) in context. Its antigen is unknown. This CDR3 contains 15 residues. J gave up 4 bases and V 4 bases, and 8 bases lay outside the gene matches. CDR1 is SGHNT and CDR2 is YYREEE in the germline V gene (reference sequence). This sample stems from a study of shared clonotypes between healthy human individuals. Each cell subset's genomic DNA was divided evenly among several immunoSEQ plates. Here immunoSEQ multiplex PCR was the method, and the copy in TCRdb shows in-frame clones only, minus some. Of approximately 600,000 clones listed, around 95% are singletons. Study findings and constraints: Non-shared clonotypes had lower generation probabilities than those shared by all four donors.

As defined, naive CD8 cells were CD45RO-negative and positively selected for CCR7, with terminally differentiated effector memory CD45RA+ cells excluded. Every contributor of samples was a Caucasian grown-up residing in Nashville, Tennessee. This clonotype was sampled from a woman under 40 in good health. The sequenced material came from naive CD8+ T cells sorted from blood. The chain has TRBV5-4 and TRBJ2-3, with 8 bases lining up with TRBD2. In nucleotides, the CDR3 is TGTGCCAGCAGCCTGGAATTAGCGGGATCAGATACGCAGTATTTT. Translating it yields CASSLELAGSDTQYF.